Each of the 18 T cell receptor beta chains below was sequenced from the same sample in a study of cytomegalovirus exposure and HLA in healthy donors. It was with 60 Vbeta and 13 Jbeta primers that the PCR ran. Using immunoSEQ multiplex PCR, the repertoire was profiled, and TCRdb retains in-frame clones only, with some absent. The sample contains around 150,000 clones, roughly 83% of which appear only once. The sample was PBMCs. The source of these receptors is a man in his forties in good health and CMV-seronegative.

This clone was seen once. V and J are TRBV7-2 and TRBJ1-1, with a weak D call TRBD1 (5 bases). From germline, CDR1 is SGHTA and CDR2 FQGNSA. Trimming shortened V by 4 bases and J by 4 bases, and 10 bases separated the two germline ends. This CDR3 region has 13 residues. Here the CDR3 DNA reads TGTGCCAGCAGCTCCAGGGTTTCCACTGAAGCTTTCTTT. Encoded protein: CASSSRVSTEAFF.

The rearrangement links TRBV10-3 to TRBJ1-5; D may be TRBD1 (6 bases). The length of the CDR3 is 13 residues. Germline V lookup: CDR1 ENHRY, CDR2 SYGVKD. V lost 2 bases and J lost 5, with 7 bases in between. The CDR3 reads CAISEGQYQPQHF. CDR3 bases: TGTGCCATCAGTGAGGGACAGTATCAGCCCCAGCATTTT.

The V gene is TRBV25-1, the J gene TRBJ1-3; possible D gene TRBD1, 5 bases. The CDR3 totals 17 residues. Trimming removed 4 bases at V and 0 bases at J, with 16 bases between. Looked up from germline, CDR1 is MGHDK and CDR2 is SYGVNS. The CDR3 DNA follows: TGTGCCAGCAGTGGCTACCCTGACAGAGCCTCTGGAAACACCATATATTTT. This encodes CASSGYPDRASGNTIYF.

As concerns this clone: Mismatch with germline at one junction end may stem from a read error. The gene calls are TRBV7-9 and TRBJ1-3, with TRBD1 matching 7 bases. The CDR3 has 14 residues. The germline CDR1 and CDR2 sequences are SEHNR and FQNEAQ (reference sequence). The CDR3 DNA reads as TGTTCCAGCAGCACCGACAGGGCTGGAAACACCATATATTTT. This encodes CSSSTDRAGNTIYF.

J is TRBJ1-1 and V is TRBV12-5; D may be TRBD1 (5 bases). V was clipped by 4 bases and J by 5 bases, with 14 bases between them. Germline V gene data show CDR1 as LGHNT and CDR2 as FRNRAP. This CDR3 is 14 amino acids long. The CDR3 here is CASGYTGRGTEAFF. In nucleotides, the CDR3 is TGTGCTAGTGGTTACACGGGGCGGGGGACTGAAGCTTTCTTT.

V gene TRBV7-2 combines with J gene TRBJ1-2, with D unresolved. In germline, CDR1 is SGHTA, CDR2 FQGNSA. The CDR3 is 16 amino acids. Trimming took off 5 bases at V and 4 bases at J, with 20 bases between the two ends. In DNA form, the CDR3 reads TGTGCCAGCAGCACCGGCGGGCTTTTCTTTCTCTATGGCTACACCTTC. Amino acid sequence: CASSTGGLFFLYGYTF.

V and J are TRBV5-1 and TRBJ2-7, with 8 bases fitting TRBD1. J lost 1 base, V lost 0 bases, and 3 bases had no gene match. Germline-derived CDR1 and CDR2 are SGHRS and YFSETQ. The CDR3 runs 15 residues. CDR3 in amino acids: CASSLAQGVSYEQYF. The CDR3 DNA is TGCGCCAGCAGCTTGGCACAGGGGGTATCCTACGAGCAGTACTTC. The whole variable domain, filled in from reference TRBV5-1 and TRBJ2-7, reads KAGVTQTPRYLIKTRGQQVTLSCSPISGHRSVSWYQQTPGQGLQFLFEYFSETQRNKGNFPGRFSGRQFSNSRSEMNVSTLELGDSALYLCASSLAQGVSYEQYFGPGTRLTVT.

The CDR3 bases are TGTGCCAGCAGCTTAGGGTTCGGGATCGGACAGCCCCAGCATTTT. Amino acids: CASSLGFGIGQPQHF. This chain uses TRBV7-9 with TRBJ1-5; D not resolved. Germline V lookup: CDR1 SEHNR, CDR2 FQNEAQ (reference sequence). V shed 1 base and J shed 7 bases, with 14 bases lying between them. The length of the CDR3 is 15 residues.

The CDR3 DNA reads as TGTGCCAGCAGTGTGAAGGGGGATGAGCAGTTCTTC. Translating gives CASSVKGDEQFF. The V gene is TRBV6-4, the J gene TRBJ2-1, with TRBD1 as a possible D gene (6 bases). V was pared by 4 bases and J by 8 bases, with 9 bases between. The CDR3 contains 12 residues. CDR1 and CDR2 (germline): MRHNA, SNTAGT.

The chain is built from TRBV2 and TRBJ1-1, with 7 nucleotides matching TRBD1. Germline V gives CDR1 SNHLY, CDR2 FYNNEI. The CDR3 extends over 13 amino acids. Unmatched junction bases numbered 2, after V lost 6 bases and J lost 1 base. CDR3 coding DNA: TGTGCCAGCAGGGGGGACAGGAACACTGAAGCTTTCTTT. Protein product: CASRGDRNTEAFF.

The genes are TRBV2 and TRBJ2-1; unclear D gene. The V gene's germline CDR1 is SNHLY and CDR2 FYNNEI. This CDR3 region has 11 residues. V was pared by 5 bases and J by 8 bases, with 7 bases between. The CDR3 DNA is TGTGCCAGCAGTAGTTCGGATGAGCAGTTCTTC. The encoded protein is CASSSSDEQFF.

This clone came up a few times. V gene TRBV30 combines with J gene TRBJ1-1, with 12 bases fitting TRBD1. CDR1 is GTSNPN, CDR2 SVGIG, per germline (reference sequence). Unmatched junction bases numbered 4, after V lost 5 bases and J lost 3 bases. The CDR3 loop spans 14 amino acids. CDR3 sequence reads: CAWGTGGWDTEAFF. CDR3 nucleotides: TGTGCCTGGGGGACAGGGGGCTGGGACACTGAAGCTTTCTTT.

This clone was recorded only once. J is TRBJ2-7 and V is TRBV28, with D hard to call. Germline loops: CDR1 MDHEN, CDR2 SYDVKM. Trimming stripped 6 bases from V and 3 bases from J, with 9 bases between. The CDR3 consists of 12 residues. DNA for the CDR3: TGTGCCAGCAGCACCGACAACTACGAGCAGTACTTC. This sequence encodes CASSTDNYEQYF.

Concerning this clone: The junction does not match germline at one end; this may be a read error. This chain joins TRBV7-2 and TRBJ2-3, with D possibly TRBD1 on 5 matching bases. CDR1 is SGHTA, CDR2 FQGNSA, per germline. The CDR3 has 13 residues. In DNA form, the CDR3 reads TGTGCCAGCAGGTTAGGGGCGACAGATACGCAGTATTTT. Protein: CASRLGATDTQYF.

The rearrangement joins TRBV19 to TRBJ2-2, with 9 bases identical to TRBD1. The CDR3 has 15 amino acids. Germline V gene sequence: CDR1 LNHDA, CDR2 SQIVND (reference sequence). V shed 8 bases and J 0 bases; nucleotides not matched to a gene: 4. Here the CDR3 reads CASLRDRANTGELFF. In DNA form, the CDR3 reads TGTGCCAGTCTCCGGGACAGGGCGAACACCGGGGAGCTGTTTTTT.

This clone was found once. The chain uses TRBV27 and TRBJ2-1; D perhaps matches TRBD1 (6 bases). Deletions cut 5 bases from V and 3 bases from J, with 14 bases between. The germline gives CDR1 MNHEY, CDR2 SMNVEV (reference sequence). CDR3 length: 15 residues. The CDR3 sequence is CASSETGPLYNEQFF. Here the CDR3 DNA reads TGTGCCAGCAGTGAGACAGGCCCTCTCTACAATGAGCAGTTCTTC.

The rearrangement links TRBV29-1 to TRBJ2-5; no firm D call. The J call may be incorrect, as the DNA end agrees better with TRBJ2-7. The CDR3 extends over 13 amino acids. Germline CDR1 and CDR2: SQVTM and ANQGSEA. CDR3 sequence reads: CSVSSGSGYEQYF. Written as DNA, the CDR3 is TGCAGCGTGAGCTCAGGATCCGGCTACGAGCAGTACTTC.

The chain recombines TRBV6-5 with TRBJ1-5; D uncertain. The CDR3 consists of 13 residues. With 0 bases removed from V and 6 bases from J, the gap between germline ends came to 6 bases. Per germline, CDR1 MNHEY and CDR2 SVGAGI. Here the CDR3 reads CASSYSGSQPQHF. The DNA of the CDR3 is TGTGCCAGCAGTTACTCAGGGAGTCAGCCCCAGCATTTT.